The next 13 T cell receptor beta chains were all read from a single sample in a study of blood T cell repertoires in COVID-19. Clones were sequenced by immunoSEQ multiplex PCR, and TCRdb holds only the in-frame ones, with some missing. The top ten hold approximately 1% of the sample, which has about 400,000 clones, roughly 90% seen once. The sequencing sample was made of PBMCs or T cells enriched from blood (not recorded which). All receptors derive from a woman in her twenties or thirties with acute COVID-19.

The chain joins TRBV20-1 to TRBJ1-1, with no clear D. The CDR3 has 11 amino acids. Trimming shortened V by 7 bases and J by 1 base, and 7 bases separated the two germline ends. Germline CDR1 reads DFQATT; CDR2 reads SNEGSKA (reference sequence). The CDR3, as DNA: TGCAGTGTTCGGAGGAACACTGAAGCTTTCTTT. Protein sequence: CSVRRNTEAFF.

The chain joins TRBV7-9 to TRBJ1-6; no clear D gene. With 3 bases removed from V and 6 bases from J, the gap between germline ends came to 9 bases. This CDR3 is 14 amino acids long. The germline V gene encodes CDR1 SEHNR and CDR2 FQNEAQ (reference sequence). In nucleotides, the CDR3 is TGTGCCAGCAGCTTGTCCGAGGGTAATTCACCCCTCCACTTT. It translates to CASSLSEGNSPLHF.

This clone was found once. V and J are TRBV7-2 and TRBJ1-5, with 7 bases fitting TRBD1. V dropped 0 bases and J dropped 6; count of bases not matched to a gene: 5. The CDR3 is made up of 15 amino acids. CDR1 and CDR2 from the germline V gene are SGHTA and FQGNSA. Here the CDR3 DNA reads TGTGCCAGCAGCTTAGCGCACAGGGGAGGTCAGCCCCAGCATTTT. It yields the protein CASSLAHRGGQPQHF.

The sample holds a few counts of this clone. V usage is TRBV14 and J usage is TRBJ2-7; tentatively, D is TRBD2 (5 bases). V dropped 0 bases and J dropped 2 bases, with 8 bases sitting between them. The CDR3 runs to 14 residues. The V gene's germline CDR1 is SGHDN and CDR2 FVKESK. CDR3 coding DNA: TGTGCCAGCAGCCAAGAGGGAGAAACCTACGAGCAGTACTTC. Translation gives CASSQEGETYEQYF. The full variable domain, its missing parts supplied by reference TRBV14 and TRBJ2-7, is EAGVTQFPSHSVIEKGQTVTLRCDPISGHDNLYWYRRVMGKEIKFLLHFVKESKQDESGMPNNRFLAERTGGTYSTLKVQPAELEDSGVYFCASSQEGETYEQYFGPGTRLTVT.

The chain recombines TRBV7-2 with TRBJ2-1, with D tentatively TRBD1 (7 bases). V was trimmed by 0 bases and J by 12 bases, leaving 15 bases between them. CDR3 length: 14 residues. Per germline, CDR1 SGHTA and CDR2 FQGNSA. This chain's CDR3 is CASSLAQGGLVQFF. As DNA, the CDR3 is TGTGCCAGCAGCTTAGCCCAGGGGGGTTTGGTGCAGTTCTTC.

This chain joins TRBV11-3 and TRBJ1-1; 8 nucleotides agree with TRBD1. The CDR3 totals 15 residues. Germline assignment: CDR1 SGHNT and CDR2 YENEEA. V lost 5 bases and J lost 4; bases outside the gene matches: 9. The CDR3 region is CASSAGQGIGTEAFF. CDR3 sequence (DNA): TGTGCCAGCAGCGCCGGACAGGGAATCGGCACTGAAGCTTTCTTT.

The chain combines TRBV9 with TRBJ1-1; TRBD1 agrees at 7 bases. Germline V gene lookup returns CDR1 SGDLS and CDR2 YYNGEE. J was trimmed by 5 bases and V by 2 bases; bases with no gene match: 15. CDR3 size: 17 residues. Here the CDR3 DNA reads TGTGCCAGCAGCGTCGTTGATAAGGGGGCATTTGGAACTGAAGCTTTCTTT. Its protein product is CASSVVDKGAFGTEAFF.

The gene calls are TRBV9 and TRBJ2-3; 8 bases agree with TRBD1. The V and J ends lost 0 bases and 3 bases, in that order; junction bases with no gene match: 6. Per germline, CDR1 SGDLS and CDR2 YYNGEE. The CDR3 length is 16 residues. The CDR3: CASSVARTGWTDTQYF. CDR3 DNA sequence: TGTGCCAGCAGCGTAGCTAGGACAGGGTGGACAGATACGCAGTATTTT.

Here the CDR3 reads CASSLRQGLSWDTEAFF. The CDR3 DNA reads TGTGCCAGCAGCCTCAGACAGGGACTCTCGTGGGACACTGAAGCTTTCTTT. This rearrangement joins TRBV28 to TRBJ1-1; 7 nucleotides agree with TRBD1. Trimming cost V 6 bases and J 3 bases; bases outside gene matches: 16. The CDR3 totals 17 residues. The germline CDR1 and CDR2 sequences are MDHEN and SYDVKM.

This chain links TRBV12-5 with TRBJ1-5, with 7 bases matching TRBD1. Per germline, CDR1 LGHNT and CDR2 FRNRAP. After removal of 6 bases from V and 3 bases from J, the junction contained 5 bases not matched to a gene. The length of the CDR3 is 14 residues. Here the CDR3 DNA reads TGTGCTAGTGGGCATGGGACAGACAATCAGCCCCAGCATTTT. Translated: CASGHGTDNQPQHF.

V gene TRBV6-4 combines with J gene TRBJ2-2, with 8 bases matching TRBD1. The CDR3 contains 15 residues. Germline V gene lookup returns CDR1 MRHNA and CDR2 SNTAGT. With 8 bases clipped from V and 0 bases from J, the junction kept 5 bases outside the gene matches. CDR3 bases: TGTGCCAGCCCCAGGGGGCCAGCGAACACCGGGGAGCTGTTTTTT. Translating gives CASPRGPANTGELFF.

Turning to this clone: Other nucleotide sequences from this sample produce the same CDR3. The rearrangement joins TRBV28 to TRBJ1-3; D unresolved. CDR1 is MDHEN and CDR2 is SYDVKM in the germline V gene. The germline V and J ends were trimmed by 6 bases and 1 base, with 4 bases remaining between them. This CDR3 comprises 12 residues. The CDR3 nucleotides are TGTGCCAGCAGCCTGTCTGGAAACACCATATATTTT. Translated, it gives CASSLSGNTIYF. The variable domain in full, with the rest retrieved from reference TRBV28 and TRBJ1-3, is DVKVTQSSRYLVKRTGEKVFLECVQDMDHENMFWYRQDPGLGLRLIYFSYDVKMKEKGDIPEGYSVSREKKERFSLILESASTNQTSMYLCASSLSGNTIYFGEGSWLTVV.

This chain connects TRBV7-2 to TRBJ1-2; TRBD1 aligns across 8 bases. V shed 8 bases, J shed 5 bases, and the junction held 10 bases outside the gene matches. This CDR3 contains 14 residues. CDR1 is SGHTA, CDR2 FQGNSA, per germline. CDR3 in DNA: TGTGCCAGCCGATTCTCAGGGGGCGGGTATGGCTACACCTTC. Translation gives CASRFSGGGYGYTF.